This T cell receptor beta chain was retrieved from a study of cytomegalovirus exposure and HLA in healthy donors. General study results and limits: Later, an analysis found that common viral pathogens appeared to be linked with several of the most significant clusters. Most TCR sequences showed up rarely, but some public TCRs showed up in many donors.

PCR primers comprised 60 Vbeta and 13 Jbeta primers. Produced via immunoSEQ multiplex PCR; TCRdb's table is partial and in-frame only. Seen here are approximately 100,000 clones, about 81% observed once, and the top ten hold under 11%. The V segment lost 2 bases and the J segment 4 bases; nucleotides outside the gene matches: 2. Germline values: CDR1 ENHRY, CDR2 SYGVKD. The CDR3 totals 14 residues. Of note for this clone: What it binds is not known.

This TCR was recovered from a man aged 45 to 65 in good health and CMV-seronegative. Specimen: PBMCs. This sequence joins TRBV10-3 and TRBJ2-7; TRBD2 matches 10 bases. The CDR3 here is CAISETLAGYEQYF. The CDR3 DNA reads TGTGCCATCAGTGAGACACTAGCGGGATACGAGCAGTACTTC.